Following are 27 T cell receptor beta chains from one sample sequenced in a study of untreated major depressive disorder. The method was immunoSEQ multiplex PCR; TCRdb's version includes in-frame clones alone and lacks a portion of them. The sample consists of about 22,000 clones, roughly 89% of them appearing once. Sequencing was performed on CD4+ T cells from PBMCs. These receptor sequences come from a woman between 40 and 55 years old in good health.

This chain links TRBV9 with TRBJ2-1; D uncertain. Trimming removed 2 bases from V and 1 base from J, with 4 bases in between. Per germline, CDR1 SGDLS and CDR2 YYNGEE. CDR3 length: 13 amino acids. The CDR3 loop reads CASSVGSYNEQFF. The DNA of the CDR3 is TGTGCCAGCAGCGTCGGGTCCTACAATGAGCAGTTCTTC.

The chain recombines TRBV6-6 with TRBJ2-4; no reliable D call. The V gene's germline CDR1 is MNHNY and CDR2 SVGAGI (reference sequence). Trimming stripped 0 bases from V and 0 bases from J, with 6 bases between. This CDR3 has 15 amino acids. For the CDR3, the DNA is TGTGCCAGCAGTTACTCAGGCCTAGCCAAAAACATTCAGTACTTC. This encodes CASSYSGLAKNIQYF.

V and J are TRBV27 and TRBJ2-4, with D possibly being TRBD1 (7 bases). Germline V gene data show CDR1 as MNHEY and CDR2 as SMNVEV (reference sequence). Trimming pared 5 bases from V and 6 bases from J, leaving 14 bases between. This CDR3 comprises 14 residues. Written as DNA, the CDR3 is TGTGCCAGCAGTCTATGGGGGGACAGAAACATTCAGTACTTC. This translates into CASSLWGDRNIQYF.

The chain has TRBV6-1 and TRBJ2-3, with D uncertain. The length of the CDR3 is 13 residues. V was clipped by 8 bases and J by 7 bases, with 16 bases between them. Germline values: CDR1 MNHNS, CDR2 SASEGT. CDR3 nucleotide sequence: TGTGCCAGCGCCCCGGTACCCTCCAATACGCAGTATTTT. Its translation is CASAPVPSNTQYF.

In regard to this clone: One end of the junction varies from germline; a read error may be responsible. The gene calls are TRBV28 and TRBJ1-1; possibly TRBD1 for D (5 bases). The CDR3 has 11 residues. The germline CDR1 and CDR2 sequences are MDHEN and SYDVKM. The CDR3, as DNA: TGTGCCAGCAGGGAGGACACTGGAGCTTTCTTT. Its protein product is CASREDTGAFF.

V and J are TRBV15 and TRBJ2-5; maybe TRBD1 (6 bases). Between the trimmed V and J ends, which lost 9 bases and 5 bases, there was a span of 22 bases. CDR3 length: 15 amino acids. Germline V gene lookup returns CDR1 LNHNV and CDR2 YYDKDF (reference sequence). The DNA for the CDR3 is TGTGCCACGAAGACTGACAGGAGGACTTGGGAGACCCAGTACTTC. Amino acid sequence: CATKTDRRTWETQYF. Drawing the rest from reference TRBV15 and TRBJ2-5, the complete variable domain is DAMVIQNPRYQVTQFGKPVTLSCSQTLNHNVMYWYQQKSSQAPKLLFHYYDKDFNNEADTPDNFQSRRPNTSFCFLDIRSPGLGDTAMYLCATKTDRRTWETQYFGPGTRLLVL.

The chain combines TRBV14 with TRBJ1-2; D is ambiguous. CDR3 length: 13 amino acids. Per the germline V gene, CDR1 is SGHDN and CDR2 is FVKESK. With 4 bases removed from V and 5 bases from J, the gap between germline ends came to 11 bases. The CDR3 DNA sequence: TGTGCCAGCAGCCGTGTCGAAGGTTATGGCTACACCTTC. Its protein product is CASSRVEGYGYTF.

This chain links TRBV29-1 with TRBJ2-7; TRBD1 matches 8 bases. Per germline, CDR1 SQVTM and CDR2 ANQGSEA. V dropped 6 bases and J dropped 5; count of bases not matched to a gene: 9. This CDR3 is 13 amino acids long. Here the CDR3 reads CSVSGTGLDEQYF. The CDR3 DNA follows: TGCAGCGTCTCTGGGACAGGTTTGGACGAGCAGTACTTC.

V and J are TRBV7-3 and TRBJ2-2; no clear D. The CDR3 extends over 14 amino acids. CDR1 SGHTA and CDR2 FQGTGA come from the germline V gene. The V and J ends lost 5 bases and 1 base respectively, with 8 bases between them. The CDR3 coding sequence is TGTGCCAGCAGCCCCTCTTGGAACACCGGGGAGCTGTTTTTT. This sequence encodes CASSPSWNTGELFF.

The V gene is TRBV14, the J gene TRBJ2-5; no firm D call. CDR3 length: 18 residues. The V and J ends lost 0 bases and 5 bases respectively, with 22 bases between them. Germline CDR1 SGHDN, CDR2 FVKESK. The CDR3 DNA follows: TGTGCCAGCAGCCAAGATAAGGAATGGCCAGCCCTTTCGGAGACCCAGTACTTC. As protein: CASSQDKEWPALSETQYF.

The chain uses TRBV5-1 and TRBJ2-5; no reliable D call. CDR1 and CDR2 from the germline V gene are SGHRS and YFSETQ. V lost 2 bases, J lost 1 base, and 12 bases lay in between. CDR3 length: 15 residues. In DNA form, the CDR3 reads TGCGCCAGCAGCTTTTCACAGAACATCCAAGAGACCCAGTACTTC. Translating it yields CASSFSQNIQETQYF.

Only one count was recorded for this clone. The rearrangement uses TRBV6-6 and TRBJ2-7; no firm D call. This CDR3 region has 13 residues. Germline assignment: CDR1 MNHNY and CDR2 SVGAGI (reference sequence). Trimming left V 1 base short and J 1 base short, with 5 bases between. The CDR3 DNA is TGTGCCAGCAGTTACTTAAGGTCCTACGAGCAGTACGTC. Translation: CASSYLRSYEQYV.

The chain combines TRBV7-2 with TRBJ1-5; unclear D gene. Trimming stripped 6 bases from V and 1 base from J, with 4 bases between. This CDR3 region has 12 residues. In germline, CDR1 is SGHTA, CDR2 FQGNSA. The CDR3 here is CASRSSNQPQHF. CDR3 nucleotide sequence: TGTGCCAGCAGGTCGAGCAATCAGCCCCAGCATTTT.

This chain uses TRBV13 with TRBJ2-3; 10 bases match TRBD2. Trimming took 2 bases from V and 3 from J; bases not matched to a gene: 5. The CDR3 loop spans 16 amino acids. Germline-derived CDR1 and CDR2 are PRHDT and FYEKMQ (reference sequence). As DNA, the CDR3 is TGTGCCAGCAGCTTACCTAGCGGGAGTTTAACAGATACGCAGTATTTT. It yields the protein CASSLPSGSLTDTQYF.

This clone was counted once. The chain combines TRBV4-1 with TRBJ1-5; TRBD1 might be the D (5 bases). Trimming pared 3 bases from V and 0 bases from J, leaving 18 bases between. Germline lookup yields CDR1 MGHRA and CDR2 YSYEKL. This CDR3 is 18 amino acids long. In DNA form, the CDR3 reads TGCGCCAGCAGCCAGGATTCCCAGGGAGTTTATAGCAATCAGCCCCAGCATTTT. It is translated as CASSQDSQGVYSNQPQHF.

This rearrangement joins TRBV6-5 to TRBJ1-3, with D unresolved. The length of the CDR3 is 15 residues. Trimming cost V 3 bases and J 1 base, with 10 bases left between them. The germline gives CDR1 MNHEY, CDR2 SVGAGI. CDR3 region: CASSYEGSSGNTIYF. The CDR3, as DNA: TGTGCCAGCAGTTATGAAGGGAGTTCTGGAAACACCATATATTTT.

The chain couples TRBV6-5 to TRBJ2-1, with 8 positions matching TRBD2. The CDR3 is 15 amino acids. CDR1 and CDR2 from the germline V gene are MNHEY and SVGAGI. Trimming took 8 bases from V and 0 from J; bases not matched to a gene: 6. The chain's CDR3 is CASCGSGSSYNEQFF. The CDR3 DNA sequence: TGTGCCAGCTGTGGCAGCGGGAGCTCCTACAATGAGCAGTTCTTC.

The CDR3 DNA sequence: TGTGCCAGTAGTGAACAGGGGGTTAGCTATGGCTACACCTTC. Amino acid sequence: CASSEQGVSYGYTF. The V call is TRBV19, the J call TRBJ1-2, with 8 bases aligning to TRBD1. CDR1 is LNHDA, CDR2 SQIVND, per germline (reference sequence). The CDR3 spans 14 residues. V trimming: 5 bases; J trimming: 4 bases; junction bases outside the gene matches: 6. Together with reference TRBV19 and TRBJ1-2, the CDR3 gives the full variable domain: DGGITQSPKYLFRKEGQNVTLSCEQNLNHDAMYWYRQDPGQGLRLIYYSQIVNDFQKGDIAEGYSVSREKKESFPLTVTSAQKNPTAFYLCASSEQGVSYGYTFGSGTRLTVV.

This clone appeared once. This chain joins TRBV5-4 and TRBJ1-2; tentative D call: TRBD1 (5 bases). V lost 0 bases, J lost 2 bases, and 17 bases lay in between. Germline V gene sequence: CDR1 SGHNT, CDR2 YYREEE (reference sequence). The CDR3 contains 17 residues. CDR3: CASSLGFQGRVNYGYTF. Here the CDR3 DNA reads TGTGCCAGCAGCTTGGGTTTCCAGGGACGAGTCAACTATGGCTACACCTTC. The variable domain in full, completed from reference TRBV5-4 and TRBJ1-2, reads ETGVTQSPTHLIKTRGQQVTLRCSSQSGHNTVSWYQQALGQGPQFIFQYYREEENGRGNFPPRFSGLQFPNYSSELNVNALELDDSALYLCASSLGFQGRVNYGYTFGSGTRLTVV.

The chain uses TRBV7-2 and TRBJ2-1; TRBD2 aligns across 12 bases. Trimming cost V 4 bases and J 4 bases; bases outside gene matches: 5. Germline CDR1 and CDR2: SGHTA and FQGNSA. The CDR3 consists of 16 residues. The CDR3 nucleotides read TGTGCCAGCAGCTCGAAACTAGCGGGGGGTTACAATGAGCAGTTCTTC. Translating gives CASSSKLAGGYNEQFF. Combining the CDR3 with reference TRBV7-2 and TRBJ2-1 gives the whole variable domain GAGVSQSPSNKVTEKGKDVELRCDPISGHTALYWYRQSLGQGLEFLIYFQGNSAPDKSGLPSDRFSAERTGGSVSTLTIQRTQQEDSAVYLCASSSKLAGGYNEQFFGPGTRLTVL.

This sequence joins TRBV9 and TRBJ2-7; D could derive from TRBD1 or TRBD2 (7 bases each). V lost 3 bases, J lost 0 bases, and 13 bases lay in between. This CDR3 has 15 residues. Per the germline V gene, CDR1 is SGDLS and CDR2 is YYNGEE. The CDR3 coding sequence is TGTGCCAGCAGCGCAGGGGGGGGTCTCTCCTACGAGCAGTACTTC. It encodes CASSAGGGLSYEQYF. Using reference TRBV9 and TRBJ2-7 for the parts outside the CDR3, the full variable domain is DSGVTQTPKHLITATGQRVTLRCSPRSGDLSVYWYQQSLDQGLQFLIQYYNGEERAKGNILERFSAQQFPDLHSELNLSSLELGDSALYFCASSAGGGLSYEQYFGPGTRLTVT.

The rearrangement joins TRBV5-6 to TRBJ1-5; possibly TRBD1 for D (6 bases). CDR1 and CDR2 from the germline V gene are SGHDT and YYEEEE. V was cut by 0 bases and J by 1 base, with 8 bases left in between. This CDR3 region has 15 residues. The DNA for the CDR3 is TGTGCCAGCAGCTTGGGCAGGGGAAGCAATCAGCCCCAGCATTTT. This sequence encodes CASSLGRGSNQPQHF.

This rearrangement joins TRBV29-1 to TRBJ2-5; TRBD1 aligns across 7 bases. CDR1 SQVTM and CDR2 ANQGSEA come from the germline V gene. The CDR3 is 12 amino acids. With V trimmed by 6 bases and J by 2 bases, 3 bases remained unmatched. In DNA form, the CDR3 reads TGCAGCGTGTCGACAGGGCAAGAGACCCAGTACTTC. Amino acids: CSVSTGQETQYF.

The chain couples TRBV5-6 to TRBJ1-2, with D unclear. CDR3 length: 12 residues. Germline-derived CDR1 and CDR2 are SGHDT and YYEEEE. Trimming left V 1 base short and J 4 bases short, with 5 bases between. CDR3 region: CASSLKGYGYTF. CDR3 nucleotides: TGTGCCAGCAGCTTGAAAGGCTATGGCTACACCTTC.

The rearrangement links TRBV6-5 to TRBJ2-5; the match to TRBD2 covers 7 bases. This CDR3 comprises 14 residues. Germline lookup yields CDR1 MNHEY and CDR2 SVGAGI. V trimming: 6 bases; J trimming: 2 bases; junction bases outside the gene matches: 6. The CDR3 protein is CASRAGRGQETQYF. CDR3 nucleotides: TGTGCCAGCAGAGCGGGGAGGGGTCAAGAGACCCAGTACTTC.

The genes are TRBV21-1 and TRBJ2-7; TRBD2 is the table's D call and was not checked against the DNA. TRBV21-1 corresponds to a pseudogene. The length of the CDR3 is 15 residues. The CDR3 loop is CASSIGTATPYEQYV. The CDR3 coding sequence is TGTGCCAGCAGCATAGGGACTGCCACTCCCTACGAGCAGTACGTC.

The chain couples TRBV29-1 to TRBJ1-2; no firm D call. With 5 bases removed from V and 1 base from J, the gap between germline ends came to 11 bases. Germline CDR1 SQVTM, CDR2 ANQGSEA. CDR3 length: 13 amino acids. The CDR3: CSVILSGNYGYTF. The CDR3 nucleotides are TGCAGCGTTATACTCTCGGGTAACTATGGCTACACCTTC.